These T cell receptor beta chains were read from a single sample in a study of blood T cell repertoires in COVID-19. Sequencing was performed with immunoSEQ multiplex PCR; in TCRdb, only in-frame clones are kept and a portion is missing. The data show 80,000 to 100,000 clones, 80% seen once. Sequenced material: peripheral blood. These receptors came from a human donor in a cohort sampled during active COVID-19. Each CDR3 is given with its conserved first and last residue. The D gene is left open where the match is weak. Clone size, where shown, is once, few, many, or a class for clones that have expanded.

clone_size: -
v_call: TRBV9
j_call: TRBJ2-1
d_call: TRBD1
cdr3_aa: CASSAPGTGEKEVRNEQFF
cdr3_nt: TGTGCCAGCAGCGCCCCCGGGACAGGGGAAAAGGAGGTTAGGAATGAGCAGTTCTTC

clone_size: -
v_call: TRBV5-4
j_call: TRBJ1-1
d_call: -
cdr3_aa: CASSRDSLNTEAFF
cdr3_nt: TGTGCCAGCAGCCGTGACAGCTTGAACACTGAAGCTTTCTTT

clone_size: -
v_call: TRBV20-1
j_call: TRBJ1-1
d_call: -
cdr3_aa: CSARGRHEAFF
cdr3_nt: TGCAGTGCTAGGGGGCGACATGAAGCTTTCTTT

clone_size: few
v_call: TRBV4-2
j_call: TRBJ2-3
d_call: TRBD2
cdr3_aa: CASSLGRGGPGEDTQYF
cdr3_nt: TGTGCCAGCAGCCTGGGACGGGGGGGGCCGGGAGAAGATACGCAGTATTTT

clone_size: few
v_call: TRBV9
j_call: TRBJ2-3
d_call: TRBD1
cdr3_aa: CASSVGPFTGEWSTQYF
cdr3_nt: TGTGCCAGCAGCGTAGGTCCCTTTACAGGGGAATGGAGTACGCAGTATTTT

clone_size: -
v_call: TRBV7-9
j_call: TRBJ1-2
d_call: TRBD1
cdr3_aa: CASSPGGWNYGYTF
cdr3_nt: TGTGCCAGCAGCCCAGGGGGATGGAACTATGGCTACACCTTC

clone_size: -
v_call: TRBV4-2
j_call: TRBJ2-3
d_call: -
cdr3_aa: CASSQGWSGSTDTQYF
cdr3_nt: TGTGCCAGCAGCCAAGGATGGAGCGGGAGCACAGATACGCAGTATTTT

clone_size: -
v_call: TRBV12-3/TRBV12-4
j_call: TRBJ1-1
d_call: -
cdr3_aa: CASKLTGNTEAFF
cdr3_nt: TGTGCCAGCAAACTTACAGGGAACACTGAAGCTTTCTTT

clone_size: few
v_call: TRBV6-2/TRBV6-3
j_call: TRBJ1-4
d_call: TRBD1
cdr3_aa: CASSSRTGRLEKLFF
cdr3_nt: TGTGCCAGCAGTTCCCGGACAGGGAGGTTGGAAAAACTGTTTTTT

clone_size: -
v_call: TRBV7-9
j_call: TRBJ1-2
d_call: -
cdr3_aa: CASGTRTVPGYTF
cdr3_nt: TGTGCCAGCGGAACCCGGACAGTTCCAGGCTACACCTTC

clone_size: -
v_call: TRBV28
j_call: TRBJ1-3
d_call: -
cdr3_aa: CASSLPPFSGNTIYF
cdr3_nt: TGTGCCAGCAGTTTACCCCCTTTCTCTGGAAACACCATATATTTT

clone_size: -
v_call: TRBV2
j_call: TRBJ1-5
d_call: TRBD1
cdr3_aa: CASRSTGDSNQPQHF
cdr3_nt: TGTGCCAGCCGTTCGACAGGGGATAGCAATCAGCCCCAGCATTTT

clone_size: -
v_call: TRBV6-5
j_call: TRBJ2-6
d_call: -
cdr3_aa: CASSLLSGANVLTF
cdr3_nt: TGTGCCAGCAGTCTCCTGTCTGGGGCCAACGTCCTGACTTTC

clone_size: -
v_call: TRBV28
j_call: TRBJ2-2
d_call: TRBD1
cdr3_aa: CASRGTEHTGELFF
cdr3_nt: TGTGCCAGCAGAGGGACAGAGCACACCGGGGAGCTGTTTTTT

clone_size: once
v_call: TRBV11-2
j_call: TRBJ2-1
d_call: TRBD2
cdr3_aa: CASSLVGRVVGGNEQFF
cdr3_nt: TGTGCCAGCAGCTTGGTCGGACGAGTGGTGGGAGGGAATGAGCAGTTCTTC

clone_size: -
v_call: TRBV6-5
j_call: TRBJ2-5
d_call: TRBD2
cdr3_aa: CATLTSGRYQETQYF
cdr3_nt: TGTGCCACCCTGACTAGCGGGAGGTACCAAGAGACCCAGTACTTC

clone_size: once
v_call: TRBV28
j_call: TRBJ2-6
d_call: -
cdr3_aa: CASSSTGSGANVLTF
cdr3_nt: TGTGCCAGCAGTTCCACAGGCTCTGGGGCCAACGTCCTGACTTTC

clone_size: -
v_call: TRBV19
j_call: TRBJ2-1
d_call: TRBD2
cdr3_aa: CASSTLAGGVSEQFF
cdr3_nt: TGTGCCAGTAGCACACTAGCGGGAGGCGTTAGTGAGCAGTTCTTC

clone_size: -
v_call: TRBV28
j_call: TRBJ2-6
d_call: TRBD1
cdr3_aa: CASSGQGPAGANVLTF
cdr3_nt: TGTGCCAGCAGCGGACAGGGACCGGCTGGGGCCAACGTCCTGACTTTC

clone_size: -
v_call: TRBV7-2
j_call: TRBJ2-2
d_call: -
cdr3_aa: CASSLILPSRTGELFF
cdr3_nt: TGTGCCAGCAGCTTAATACTCCCCTCGAGGACCGGGGAGCTGTTTTTT

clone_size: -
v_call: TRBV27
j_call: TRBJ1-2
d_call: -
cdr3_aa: CASSAGRGRGAYGYTF
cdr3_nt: TGTGCCAGCAGTGCTGGAAGAGGTAGGGGCGCCTATGGCTACACCTTC

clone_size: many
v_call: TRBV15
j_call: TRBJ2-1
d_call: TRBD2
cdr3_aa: CATSRGLAGGEQFF
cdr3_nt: TGTGCCACCAGCAGAGGGCTAGCGGGAGGGGAGCAGTTCTTC

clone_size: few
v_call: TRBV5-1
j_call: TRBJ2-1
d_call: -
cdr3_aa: CASALTGGSYNEQFF
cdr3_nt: TGCGCCAGCGCCTTAACCGGGGGTTCCTACAATGAGCAGTTCTTC

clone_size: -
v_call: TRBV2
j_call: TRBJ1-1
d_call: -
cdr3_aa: CASSGHQNTEAFF
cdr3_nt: TGTGCCAGCTCGGGACACCAGAACACTGAAGCTTTCTTT

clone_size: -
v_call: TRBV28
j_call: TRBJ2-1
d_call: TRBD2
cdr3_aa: CASPSGRAANEQFF
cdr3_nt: TGTGCCAGCCCCAGCGGGAGGGCCGCCAATGAGCAGTTCTTC

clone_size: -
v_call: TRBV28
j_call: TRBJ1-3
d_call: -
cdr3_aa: CASSFPQEPSGNTIYF
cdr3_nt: TGTGCCAGCAGTTTTCCCCAGGAACCCTCTGGAAACACCATATATTTT

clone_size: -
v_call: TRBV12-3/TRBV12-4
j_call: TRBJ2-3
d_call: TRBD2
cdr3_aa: CADGTSGTDTQYF
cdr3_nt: TGTGCCGACGGGACTAGCGGCACAGATACGCAGTATTTT

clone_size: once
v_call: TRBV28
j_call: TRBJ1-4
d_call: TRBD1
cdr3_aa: CASSALTGGGRAEKLFF
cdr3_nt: TGTGCCAGCAGTGCCTTAACAGGGGGCGGTCGGGCTGAAAAACTGTTTTTT

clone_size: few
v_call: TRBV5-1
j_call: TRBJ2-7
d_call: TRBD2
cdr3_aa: CASSSTSGGGEQYF
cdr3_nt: TGCGCCAGCAGCTCGACTAGCGGGGGTGGTGAGCAGTACTTC

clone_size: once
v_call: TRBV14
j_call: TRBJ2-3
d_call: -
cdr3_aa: CASSFSASSTDTQYF
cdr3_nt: TGTGCCAGCAGCTTTAGCGCCTCTAGCACAGATACGCAGTATTTT

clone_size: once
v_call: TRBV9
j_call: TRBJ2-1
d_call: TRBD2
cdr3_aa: CASTPTTSLAYNEQFF
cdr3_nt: TGTGCCAGCACCCCTACGACTAGCTTAGCCTACAATGAGCAGTTCTTC

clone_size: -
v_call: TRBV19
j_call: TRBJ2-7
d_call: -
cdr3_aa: CASTMALGAAGVTYEQYF
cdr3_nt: TGTGCCAGTACCATGGCCCTAGGGGCAGCGGGTGTTACCTACGAGCAGTACTTC

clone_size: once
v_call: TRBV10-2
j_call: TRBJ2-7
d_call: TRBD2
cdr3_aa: CASSEAGTSGKYEQYF
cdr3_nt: TGCGCCAGCAGTGAGGCGGGGACTAGCGGAAAATACGAGCAGTACTTC

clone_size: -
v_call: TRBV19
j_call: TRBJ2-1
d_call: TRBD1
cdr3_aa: CASSPRTVGTDEQFF
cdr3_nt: TGTGCCAGTAGTCCGAGGACAGTCGGGACAGATGAGCAGTTCTTC